One sample yielded the 10 T cell receptor beta chains listed below, sequenced in a study of T cells in Graves' hyperthyroidism and ophthalmopathy. RNA transcripts yielded amplified TCR beta CDR3 regions. Carried out on the TCR CDR3, a first-round RT-PCR used the HTBI primer set. Each CDR3 protein gets one entry after TCRdb re-called the multiplex PCR reads with MiXCR. The sample contains 300,000 to 450,000 distinct CDR3 sequences, 17% of which appear only once. Sequencing was done on a sample of blood. These receptors were obtained from a woman aged 30 to 39 with Graves' hyperthyroidism that later progressed to Graves' ophthalmopathy.

This clonotype appeared many times. The V and J genes are TRBV6-4 and TRBJ2-6; D gene ambiguous. The CDR3 extends over 14 amino acids. Germline values: CDR1 MRHNA, CDR2 SNTAGT. V lost 2 bases and J lost 0, with 2 bases in between. The CDR3 DNA reads TGTGCCAGCAGTGACAACTCTGGGGCCAACGTCCTGACTTTC. Translating it yields CASSDNSGANVLTF.

This clonotype was seen ten or more times. The rearrangement uses TRBV2 and TRBJ2-1, with D maybe TRBD2 (6 bases). CDR1 and CDR2 (germline): SNHLY, FYNNEI. This CDR3 is built from 14 residues. Trimming removed 2 bases at V and 8 bases at J, with 13 bases between. Here the CDR3 reads CASSELGGNDEQFF. Written as DNA, the CDR3 is TGTGCCAGCAGTGAACTGGGGGGTAACGATGAGCAGTTCTTC.

This clonotype is termed medium-sized. The rearrangement links TRBV6-1 to TRBJ1-5, with D unclear. Per germline, CDR1 MNHNS and CDR2 SASEGT. The CDR3 has 14 amino acids. The V and J ends lost 4 bases and 3 bases respectively, with 10 bases between them. The CDR3 DNA reads TGTGCCAGCAGTGCACTAGGACTCAATCAGCCCCAGCATTTT. Amino acid sequence: CASSALGLNQPQHF.

This clonotype appeared many times. The chain is built from TRBV2 and TRBJ2-7, with unresolved D. Germline CDR1 SNHLY, CDR2 FYNNEI. The V and J ends lost 10 bases and 1 base respectively, with 14 bases between them. The CDR3 extends over 13 amino acids. CDR3 coding DNA: TGTGCCATGCCGACAAAAAATTCCTACGAGCAGTACTTC. It yields the protein CAMPTKNSYEQYF.

This clonotype occurred many times. V is TRBV28 and J is TRBJ1-5; 7 nucleotides agree with TRBD1. Germline V gene sequence: CDR1 MDHEN, CDR2 SYDVKM. The J segment lost 3 bases and the V segment lost 4 bases, leaving 9 bases of the junction unmatched. The CDR3 length is 16 residues. CDR3 nucleotide sequence: TGTGCCAGCAGTTCGGGCGAGACAGGGTCCAATCAGCCCCAGCATTTT. Translating gives CASSSGETGSNQPQHF.

This clonotype was observed many times. V and J are TRBV2 and TRBJ1-4, with 7 bases that match TRBD1. Losses at the gene ends were 6 bases for V and 2 bases for J; bases not matched to a gene: 6. Per the germline V gene, CDR1 is SNHLY and CDR2 is FYNNEI. The CDR3 sequence is 15 residues long. This chain's CDR3 is CASRRGLGTNEKLFF. CDR3 DNA: TGTGCCAGCAGAAGGGGGCTAGGGACTAATGAAAAACTGTTTTTT.

This rearrangement joins TRBV7-9 to TRBJ1-2; 7 bases agree with TRBD1. CDR1 and CDR2 from the germline V gene are SEHNR and FQNEAQ (reference sequence). The CDR3 extends over 14 amino acids. J gave up 8 bases and V 8 bases, and 14 bases lay outside the gene matches. The CDR3 DNA reads as TGTGCCAGCGGACCGAGACAGGGCCCGAGGGGCTACACCTTC. This translates into CASGPRQGPRGYTF.

This clonotype was detected many times. V usage is TRBV18 and J usage is TRBJ2-1; no definite D call. V lost 0 bases to trimming and J lost 3 bases, with 12 bases between them. The germline CDR1 and CDR2 sequences are KGHSH and LQKENI. The CDR3 has 16 residues. The CDR3 spells CASSPPLMADYNEQFF. The CDR3 nucleotides are TGTGCCAGCTCACCACCCTTAATGGCAGACTACAATGAGCAGTTCTTC.

This clonotype showed up many times. This chain links TRBV18 with TRBJ1-2, with D perhaps matching TRBD1 (5 bases). The germline gives CDR1 KGHSH, CDR2 LQKENI. This CDR3 comprises 13 residues. V lost 3 bases and J 8 bases, leaving 13 bases between the germline ends. The CDR3 DNA reads as TGTGCCAGCTCACCCCTTGGGGCGCGAGGCTACACCTTC. Translation: CASSPLGARGYTF.

The table lists this clonotype with many counts. J is TRBJ1-2 and V is TRBV7-9; no reliable D call. This CDR3 has 16 amino acids. The germline V gene has CDR1 SEHNR and CDR2 FQNEAQ (reference sequence). The V and J ends lost 5 bases and 5 bases respectively, with 21 bases between them. CDR3 sequence reads: CASSQLESGSAYGYTF. The CDR3 DNA reads TGTGCCAGCAGCCAGTTGGAGTCGGGAAGTGCGTATGGCTACACCTTC.